The 9 T cell receptor beta chains below were found in one sample sequenced in a study of blood T cell repertoires in COVID-19. Only in-frame clones appear in the TCRdb table, and some are missing; sequencing was by immunoSEQ multiplex PCR. The table has about 190,000 clones, about 83% seen once. Source material: PBMCs or T cells enriched from blood (not recorded which). These TCRs come from a woman in her 30s who had been exposed to COVID-19.

The CDR3 bases are TGTGCCAGCAGCCACCGCCCTGGACAGGGGGTCTATGGCTACACCTTC. The encoded protein is CASSHRPGQGVYGYTF. The chain has TRBV27 and TRBJ1-2, with 10 bases lining up with TRBD1. The CDR3 has 16 amino acids. Looked up from germline, CDR1 is MNHEY and CDR2 is SMNVEV (reference sequence). The junction had 11 bases not matched to a gene; V was cut back by 6 bases and J by 4 bases.

This chain links TRBV7-9 with TRBJ1-2, with TRBD1 matching 11 bases. The CDR3 length is 16 residues. CDR1 is SEHNR and CDR2 is FQNEAQ in the germline V gene (reference sequence). Trimming cost V 1 base and J 6 bases; bases outside gene matches: 7. This CDR3 reads CASSLVGQGASNGYTF. The CDR3 DNA follows: TGTGCCAGCAGCTTAGTCGGACAGGGGGCATCCAATGGCTACACCTTC.

The V call is TRBV7-2, the J call TRBJ2-7, with D perhaps TRBD2 (6 bases). The CDR3 length is 16 residues. Germline V gene data show CDR1 as SGHTA and CDR2 as FQGNSA. V was pared by 2 bases and J by 6 bases, with 20 bases between. The CDR3 coding sequence is TGTGCCAGCAGCTTAAAGGGCGGGGTCCTTACGCTCGAGCAGTACTTC. This gives the protein CASSLKGGVLTLEQYF. The entire variable domain, with the rest obtained from reference TRBV7-2 and TRBJ2-7, is as follows: GAGVSQSPSNKVTEKGKDVELRCDPISGHTALYWYRQSLGQGLEFLIYFQGNSAPDKSGLPSDRFSAERTGGSVSTLTIQRTQQEDSAVYLCASSLKGGVLTLEQYFGPGTRLTVT.

The sample holds a few counts of this clone. This chain connects TRBV5-4 to TRBJ2-7, with TRBD2 as a possible D gene (6 bases). CDR3 length: 15 residues. The ends were cut back, 4 bases at V and 2 bases at J, with 16 bases in the middle. Per germline, CDR1 SGHNT and CDR2 YYREEE (reference sequence). CDR3: CASSPPGTVPYEQYF. For the CDR3, the DNA is TGTGCCAGCAGCCCCCCAGGGACTGTGCCCTACGAGCAGTACTTC. Combining the CDR3 with reference TRBV5-4 and TRBJ2-7 gives the whole variable domain ETGVTQSPTHLIKTRGQQVTLRCSSQSGHNTVSWYQQALGQGPQFIFQYYREEENGRGNFPPRFSGLQFPNYSSELNVNALELDDSALYLCASSPPGTVPYEQYFGPGTRLTVT.

The chain joins TRBV5-4 to TRBJ1-3, with D unresolved. Trimming pared 4 bases from V and 0 bases from J, leaving 17 bases between. Germline V CDR1 and CDR2: SGHNT, YYREEE (reference sequence). The CDR3 sequence is 17 residues long. The CDR3 sequence is CASSDLEMRASGNTIYF. The CDR3, as DNA: TGTGCCAGCAGCGATCTTGAGATGCGGGCCTCTGGAAACACCATATATTTT.

The chain couples TRBV5-4 to TRBJ1-1, with TRBD1 matching over 7 bases. Germline V gene lookup returns CDR1 SGHNT and CDR2 YYREEE (reference sequence). J gave up 1 base and V 2 bases, and 5 bases lay outside the gene matches. This CDR3 comprises 15 residues. CDR3 in amino acids: CASSLTGDGNTEAFF. For the CDR3, the DNA is TGTGCCAGCAGCTTAACAGGGGATGGGAACACTGAAGCTTTCTTT. The variable domain in full, with the rest retrieved from reference TRBV5-4 and TRBJ1-1, is ETGVTQSPTHLIKTRGQQVTLRCSSQSGHNTVSWYQQALGQGPQFIFQYYREEENGRGNFPPRFSGLQFPNYSSELNVNALELDDSALYLCASSLTGDGNTEAFFGQGTRLTVV.

The chain recombines TRBV6-2 or TRBV6-3 with TRBJ2-7, with D possibly TRBD1 on 5 matching bases. Germline CDR1 MNHEY, CDR2 SVGEGT. The CDR3 totals 16 residues. Deletions cut 0 bases from V and 0 bases from J, with 12 bases between. The CDR3 spells CASSYSLDSLSYEQYF. DNA for the CDR3: TGTGCCAGCAGTTACTCCCTCGACAGCCTCTCCTACGAGCAGTACTTC.

The table lists this clone with a count of one. The sample has other DNA sequences that encode this CDR3 too. The gene calls are TRBV12-3 or TRBV12-4 and TRBJ2-1; D is unclear. The CDR3 length is 13 residues. V shed 1 base and J shed 3 bases, with 4 bases lying between them. CDR3 nucleotides: TGTGCCAGCAGTTTAGGCAGCTACAATGAGCAGTTCTTC. It encodes CASSLGSYNEQFF.

The rearrangement links TRBV5-4 to TRBJ2-7; 8 bases agree with TRBD2. This CDR3 region has 15 residues. Trimming removed 0 bases from V and 4 bases from J; junction bases left unmatched: 6. Germline lookup yields CDR1 SGHNT and CDR2 YYREEE (reference sequence). In DNA form, the CDR3 reads TGTGCCAGCAGCTTGGTTGGCGGGGGGTTGTACGAGCAGTACTTC. This encodes CASSLVGGGLYEQYF.